The clone carrying this T cell receptor beta chain has more than one count but fewer than ten. Antigen specificity is unknown. The data are from a study of cytomegalovirus exposure and HLA in healthy donors. Study-level information: Most genotyped donors, around four fifths of about 360, had Caucasian-associated genetic ancestry.

Trimming removed 5 bases from V and 3 bases from J; junction bases left unmatched: 5. Germline lookup yields CDR1 MDHEN and CDR2 SYDVKM. The CDR3 has 15 residues. With 60 Vbeta and 13 Jbeta primers, the PCR was carried out. This table comes from immunoSEQ multiplex PCR, and its TCRdb copy is limited to in-frame clones, with some not included. The sample lists approximately 140,000 clones, 75% to 90% occurring once. Findings of the study overall: Cytomegalovirus-associated status was assigned to 150 or so TCR beta chains. The likely origin of a cluster of highly shared sequence variants was a sequencing artifact.

The sequence was collected from a woman aged 40-49 years in good health and CMV-seropositive. The sample comprised PBMCs. The chain combines TRBV28 with TRBJ2-3, with 10 bases lining up with TRBD2. CDR3 sequence reads: CASSGPSGSTDTQYF. The CDR3 DNA reads as TGTGCCAGCAGTGGCCCTAGCGGGAGTACAGATACGCAGTATTTT. The entire variable domain, with the rest obtained from reference TRBV28 and TRBJ2-3, is as follows: DVKVTQSSRYLVKRTGEKVFLECVQDMDHENMFWYRQDPGLGLRLIYFSYDVKMKEKGDIPEGYSVSREKKERFSLILESASTNQTSMYLCASSGPSGSTDTQYFGPGTRLTVL.